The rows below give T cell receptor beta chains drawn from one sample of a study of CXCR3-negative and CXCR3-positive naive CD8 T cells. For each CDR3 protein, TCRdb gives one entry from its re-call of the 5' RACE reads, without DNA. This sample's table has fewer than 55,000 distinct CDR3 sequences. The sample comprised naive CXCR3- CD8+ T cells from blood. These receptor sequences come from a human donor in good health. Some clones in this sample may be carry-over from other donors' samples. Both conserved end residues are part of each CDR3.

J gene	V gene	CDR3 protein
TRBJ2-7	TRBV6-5	CASSYTQGNEQYF
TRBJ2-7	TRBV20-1	CSARHAYEQYF
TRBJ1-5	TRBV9	CASIRITDGQPQHF
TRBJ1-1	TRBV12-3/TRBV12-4	CASSLRPANTEAFF
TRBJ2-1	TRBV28	CASNEALNEGEQFF
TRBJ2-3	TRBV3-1	CASSQDSLSDTQYF
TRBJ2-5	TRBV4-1	CASSQQARAQETQYF
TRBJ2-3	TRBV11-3	CASSPLAGESTDTQYF
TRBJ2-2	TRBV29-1	CSVFLAGATGELFF
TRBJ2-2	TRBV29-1	CSVDMETGELFF
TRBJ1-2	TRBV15	CATEEGGGYGYTF
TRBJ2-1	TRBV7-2	CASSLVGDSYNEQFF
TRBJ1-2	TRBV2	CASSEGTVYGYTF
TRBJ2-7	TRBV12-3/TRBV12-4	CASNPGGVYEQYF
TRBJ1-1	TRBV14	CASSQDRAPEAFF
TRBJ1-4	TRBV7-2	CASSLSGGDEKLFF
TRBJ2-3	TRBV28	CASRALSVTGTSFDTQYF
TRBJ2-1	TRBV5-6	CASSLRGYNEQFF
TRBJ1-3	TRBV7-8	CASSIEPSTVTGNTIYF
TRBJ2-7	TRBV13	CASSRTGEDYEQYF
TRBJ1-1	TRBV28	CASSTWTGGRTEAFF
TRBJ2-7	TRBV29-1	CSVEMTAGDYEQYF
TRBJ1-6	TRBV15	CATSRDGANSPLHF
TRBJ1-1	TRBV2	CASSGPTEAFF
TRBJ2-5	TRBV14	CASSQLAGGRRETQYF
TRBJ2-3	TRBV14	CASSHAGGGRTDTQYF
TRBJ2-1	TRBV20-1	CSARDLGLGNNEQFF
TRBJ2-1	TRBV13	CASSFTSGGDNEQFF
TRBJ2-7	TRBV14	CASSPAKQFRPYEQYF
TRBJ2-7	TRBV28	CASSSLDRTYEQYF
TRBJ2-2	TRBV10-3	CAISSLAGVTGELFF
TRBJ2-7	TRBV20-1	CSARVIAEWSYEQYF
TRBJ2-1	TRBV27	CASSLTHYNEQFF
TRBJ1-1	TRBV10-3	CAISTGDTEAFF
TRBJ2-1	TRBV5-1	CASSLYGGVGGDTGNEQFF
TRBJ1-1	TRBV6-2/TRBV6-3	CASSYIWGAEAFF
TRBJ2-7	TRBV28	CASSPGTDYYEQYF
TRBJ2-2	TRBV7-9	CASSLALAGLTGELFF
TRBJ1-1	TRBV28	CASSLFWPRDSMNTEAFF
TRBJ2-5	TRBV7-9	CASSLEASGGRETQYF
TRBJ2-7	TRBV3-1	CASSQDWVRDSSYEQYF
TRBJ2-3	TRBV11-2	CASSLGDSSTDTQYF
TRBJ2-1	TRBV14	CASSKAGGGIYNEQFF
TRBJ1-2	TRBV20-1	CSAPTGEESGYTF
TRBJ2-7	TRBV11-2	CASSLDNGYEQYF